What follows describes a single TCR beta chain. Antigen specificity is unknown. The libraries of TRB cDNA were constructed through 5' RACE using UMI labels. TCRdb re-called the 5' RACE reads; one entry per CDR3 protein, DNA not given. Seen in this sample are over 35,000 distinct CDR3 sequences; the ten most common clones hold roughly 14%. The V gene's germline CDR1 is SGHAT and CDR2 FQNNGV. CDR3 length: 14 amino acids. This entry is derived from a study of CXCR3-negative and CXCR3-positive naive CD8 T cells. Study-wide background: Cumulative TRB read yield was about 140 million, averaging about 1.5 +/- 0.3 million per library.

Whole-study findings and limits: CXCR3 expression dropped partially after cryopreservation, and most assays relied on fresh PBMCs.

Sequenced material: memory CD8+ T cells from blood. The J gene is TRBJ1-3, the V gene TRBV11-2; TCRdb reports TRBD1, a call that lacks DNA to check it against. The source is a human donor in good health. Some clones in this sample may be carry-over from other donors' samples. The chain's CDR3 is CASSSPGSGNTIYF. The whole variable domain, remainder taken from reference TRBV11-2 and TRBJ1-3, is EAGVAQSPRYKIIEKRQSVAFWCNPISGHATLYWYQQILGQGPKLLIQFQNNGVVDDSQLPKDRFSAERLKGVDSTLKIQPAKLEDSAVYLCASSSPGSGNTIYFGEGSWLTVV.